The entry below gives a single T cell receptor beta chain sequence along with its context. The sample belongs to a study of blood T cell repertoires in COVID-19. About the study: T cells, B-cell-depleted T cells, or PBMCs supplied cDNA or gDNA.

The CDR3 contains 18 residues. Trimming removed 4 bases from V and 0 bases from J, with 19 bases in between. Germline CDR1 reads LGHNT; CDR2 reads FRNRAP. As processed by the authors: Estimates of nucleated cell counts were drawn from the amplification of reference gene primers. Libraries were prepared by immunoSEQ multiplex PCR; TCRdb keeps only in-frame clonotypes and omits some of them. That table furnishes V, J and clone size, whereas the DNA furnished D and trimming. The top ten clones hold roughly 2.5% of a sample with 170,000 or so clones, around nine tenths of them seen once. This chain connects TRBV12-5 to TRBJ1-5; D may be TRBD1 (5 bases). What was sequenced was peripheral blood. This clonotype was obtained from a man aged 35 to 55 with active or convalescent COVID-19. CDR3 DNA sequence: TGTGCTAGTGGTTCTCCCCCCTTAGGGGAGGGTAGCAATCAGCCCCAGCATTTT. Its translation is CASGSPPLGEGSNQPQHF.